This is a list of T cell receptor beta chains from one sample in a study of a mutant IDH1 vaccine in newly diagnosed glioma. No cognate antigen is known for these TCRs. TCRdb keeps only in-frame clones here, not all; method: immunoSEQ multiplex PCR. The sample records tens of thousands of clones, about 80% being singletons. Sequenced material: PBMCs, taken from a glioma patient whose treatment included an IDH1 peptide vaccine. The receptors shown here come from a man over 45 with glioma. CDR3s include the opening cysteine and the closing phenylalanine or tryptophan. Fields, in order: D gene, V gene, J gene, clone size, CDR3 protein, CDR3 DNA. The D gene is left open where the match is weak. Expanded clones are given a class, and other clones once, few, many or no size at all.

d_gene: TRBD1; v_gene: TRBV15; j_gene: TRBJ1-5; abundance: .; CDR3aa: CATSRERRGEWPQHF; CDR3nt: TGTGCCACCAGCAGAGAACGCAGGGGGGAATGGCCCCAGCATTTT
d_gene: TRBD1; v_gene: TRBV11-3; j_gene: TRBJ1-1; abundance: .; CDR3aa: CASSKLTGSGDTEAFF; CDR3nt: TGTGCCAGCAGCAAATTGACAGGGTCTGGGGACACTGAAGCTTTCTTT
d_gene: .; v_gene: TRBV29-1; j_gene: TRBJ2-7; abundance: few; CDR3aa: CSATHATRPYEQYF; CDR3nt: TGCAGCGCCACACATGCCACGAGACCCTACGAGCAGTACTTC
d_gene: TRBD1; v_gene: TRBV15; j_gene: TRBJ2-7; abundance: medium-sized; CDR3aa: CATSRSVGTGEQYF; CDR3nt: TGTGCCACCAGCAGATCGGTCGGGACAGGCGAGCAGTACTTC
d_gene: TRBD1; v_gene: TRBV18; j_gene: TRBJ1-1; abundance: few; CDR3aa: CASSLGQMNTEAFF; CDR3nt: TGTGCCAGCTCATTGGGACAGATGAACACTGAAGCTTTCTTT
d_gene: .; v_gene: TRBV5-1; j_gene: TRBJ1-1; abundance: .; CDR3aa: CASSVGGSNTEAFF; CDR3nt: TGCGCCAGCAGCGTAGGGGGTAGTAACACTGAAGCTTTCTTT
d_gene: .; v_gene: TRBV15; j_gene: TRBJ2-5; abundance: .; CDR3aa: CATSRDRQKLETQYF; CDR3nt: TGTGCCACCAGCAGAGATCGACAGAAATTAGAGACCCAGTACTTC
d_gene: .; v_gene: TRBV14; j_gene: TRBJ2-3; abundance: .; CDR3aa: CASSRNQGTFSTNTQYF; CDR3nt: TGTGCCAGCAGCCGGAATCAGGGGACGTTTAGCACAAATACGCAGTATTTT
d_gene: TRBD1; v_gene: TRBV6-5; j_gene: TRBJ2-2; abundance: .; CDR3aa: CASSWDRGGGELFF; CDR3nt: TGTGCCAGCAGTTGGGACAGGGGTGGCGGGGAGCTGTTTTTT
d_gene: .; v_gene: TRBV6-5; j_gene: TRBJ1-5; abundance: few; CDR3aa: CASSYTTNQPQHF; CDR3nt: TGTGCCAGCAGTTACACCACCAATCAGCCCCAGCATTTT
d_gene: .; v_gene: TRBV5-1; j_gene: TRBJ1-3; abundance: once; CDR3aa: CASSLDPGRGNTIYF; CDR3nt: TGCGCCAGCAGCTTGGATCCAGGGAGGGGAAACACCATATATTTT
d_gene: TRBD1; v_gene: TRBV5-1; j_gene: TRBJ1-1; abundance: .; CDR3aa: CASNSGQDTEAFF; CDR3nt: TGCGCCAGCAATTCCGGACAGGACACTGAAGCTTTCTTT
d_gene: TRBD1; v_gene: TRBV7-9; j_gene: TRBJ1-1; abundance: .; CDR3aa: CASSLGTGGEAFF; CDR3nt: TGTGCCAGCAGCTTGGGGACAGGGGGCGAAGCTTTCTTT
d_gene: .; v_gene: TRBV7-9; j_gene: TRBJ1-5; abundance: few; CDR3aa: CASSLSTSNQPQHF; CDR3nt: TGTGCCAGCAGCTTAAGTACTAGCAATCAGCCCCAGCATTTT
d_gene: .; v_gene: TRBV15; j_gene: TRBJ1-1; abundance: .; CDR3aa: CATSRGSQNTEAFF; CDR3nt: TGTGCCACCAGCAGAGGTAGTCAGAACACTGAAGCTTTCTTT
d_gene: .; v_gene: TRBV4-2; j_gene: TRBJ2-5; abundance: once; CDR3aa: CASSQECRGEETQYF; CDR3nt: TGTGCCAGCAGCCAAGAGTGCCGGGGCGAAGAGACCCAGTACTTC
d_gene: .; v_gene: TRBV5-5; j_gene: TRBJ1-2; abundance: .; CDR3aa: CASSLAIGAGYTF; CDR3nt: TGTGCCAGCAGCTTGGCCATAGGGGCTGGCTACACCTTC
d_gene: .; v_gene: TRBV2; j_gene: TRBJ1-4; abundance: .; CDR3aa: CASSVTEEKLFF; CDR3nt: TGTGCCAGCAGTGTAACTGAAGAAAAACTGTTTTTT
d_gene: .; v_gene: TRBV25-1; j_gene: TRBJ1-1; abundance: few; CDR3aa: CASVAWGGNTEAFF; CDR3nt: TGTGCCAGCGTGGCCTGGGGGGGGAACACTGAAGCTTTCTTT
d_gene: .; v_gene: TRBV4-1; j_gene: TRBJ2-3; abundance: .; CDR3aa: CASSHPSTDTQYF; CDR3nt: TGCGCCAGCAGCCACCCTAGCACAGATACGCAGTATTTT
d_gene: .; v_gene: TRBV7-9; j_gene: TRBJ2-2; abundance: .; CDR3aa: CASSPRLRPDTENTGELFF; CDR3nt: TGTGCCAGCAGCCCCCGTTTAAGGCCGGACACTGAGAACACCGGGGAGCTGTTTTTT
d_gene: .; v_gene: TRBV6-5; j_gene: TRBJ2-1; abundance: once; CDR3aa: CASSYSGSHNEQFF; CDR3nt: TGTGCCAGCAGTTACTCGGGCAGCCACAATGAGCAGTTCTTC
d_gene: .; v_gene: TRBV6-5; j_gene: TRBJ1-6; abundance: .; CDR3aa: CASRSAGTALHF; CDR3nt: TGTGCCAGCAGGAGTGCAGGGACTGCCCTCCACTTT
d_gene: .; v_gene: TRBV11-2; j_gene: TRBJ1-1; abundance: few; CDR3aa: CASSLRDGFFF; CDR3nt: TGTGCCAGCAGCCTCCGGGACGGCTTCTTCTTT
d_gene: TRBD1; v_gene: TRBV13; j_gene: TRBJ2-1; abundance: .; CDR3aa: CASSGPGQGEDEQFF; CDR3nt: TGTGCCAGCAGTGGTCCCGGACAGGGAGAGGATGAGCAGTTCTTC
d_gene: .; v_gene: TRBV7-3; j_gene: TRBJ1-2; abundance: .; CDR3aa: CASSLTPGDGYTF; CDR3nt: TGTGCCAGCAGCTTAACGCCCGGGGACGGCTACACCTTC
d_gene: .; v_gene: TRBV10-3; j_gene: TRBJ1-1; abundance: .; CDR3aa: CAIRWSVNTEAFF; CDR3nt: TGTGCCATCAGATGGTCCGTAAACACTGAAGCTTTCTTT
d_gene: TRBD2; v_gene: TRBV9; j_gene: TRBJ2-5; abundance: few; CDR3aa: CASSVVSGGETQYF; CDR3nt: TGTGCCAGCAGCGTAGTTAGCGGGGGAGAGACCCAGTACTTC
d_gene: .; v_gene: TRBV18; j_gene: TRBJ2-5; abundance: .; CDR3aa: CASSPDLQETQYF; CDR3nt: TGTGCCAGCTCACCGGACCTACAAGAGACCCAGTACTTC
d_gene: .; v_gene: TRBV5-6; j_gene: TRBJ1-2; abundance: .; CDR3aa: CASSLNRGYTF; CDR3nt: TGTGCCAGCAGCTTGAATCGGGGCTACACCTTC
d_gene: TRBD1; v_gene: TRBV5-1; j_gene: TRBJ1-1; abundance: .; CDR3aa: CASSLQDRGEAFF; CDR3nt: TGCGCCAGCAGCTTGCAGGACAGGGGGGAGGCTTTCTTT
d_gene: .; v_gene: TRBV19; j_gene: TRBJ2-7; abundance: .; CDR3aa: CASSISARGVNEQYF; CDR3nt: TGTGCCAGTAGTATCTCAGCCAGGGGGGTTAACGAGCAGTACTTC
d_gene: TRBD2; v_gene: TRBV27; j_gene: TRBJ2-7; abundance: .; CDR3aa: CASSLTLAGGREQYF; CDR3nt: TGTGCCAGCAGTCTAACACTAGCGGGAGGGAGGGAGCAGTACTTC
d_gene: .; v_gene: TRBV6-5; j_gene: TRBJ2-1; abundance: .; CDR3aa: CASSQARSNNEQFF; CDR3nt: TGTGCCAGCAGTCAGGCGAGGAGTAACAATGAGCAGTTCTTC
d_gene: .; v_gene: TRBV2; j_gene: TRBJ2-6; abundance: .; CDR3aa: CASSDSGANVLTF; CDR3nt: TGTGCCAGCAGTGACTCTGGGGCCAACGTCCTGACTTTC
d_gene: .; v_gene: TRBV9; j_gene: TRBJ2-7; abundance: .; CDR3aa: CASATGQGPYEQYF; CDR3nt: TGTGCCAGCGCCACGGGGCAGGGACCCTACGAGCAGTACTTC